This T cell receptor (beta chain) was recovered during a study of blood T cell repertoires in COVID-19. Repertoires were generated with immunoSEQ multiplex PCR, while TCRdb's copy carries only in-frame clones and drops some. Found here are 150,000 to 200,000 clones, roughly 87% of them singletons; the top ten hold less than 10%. The CDR3 has 13 residues. Trimming removed 4 bases at V and 8 bases at J, with 15 bases between. Germline V gives CDR1 SGDLS, CDR2 YYNGEE. V is TRBV9 and J is TRBJ1-2, with D maybe TRBD1 (5 bases). Sequencing was done on a sample of peripheral blood. The TCR sequence derives from a woman aged 65 to 85 with COVID-19, enrolled during active disease. The DNA for the CDR3 is TGTGCCAGCAGCCGGGACTCAGCTATGGGCTACACCTTC. This gives the protein CASSRDSAMGYTF.